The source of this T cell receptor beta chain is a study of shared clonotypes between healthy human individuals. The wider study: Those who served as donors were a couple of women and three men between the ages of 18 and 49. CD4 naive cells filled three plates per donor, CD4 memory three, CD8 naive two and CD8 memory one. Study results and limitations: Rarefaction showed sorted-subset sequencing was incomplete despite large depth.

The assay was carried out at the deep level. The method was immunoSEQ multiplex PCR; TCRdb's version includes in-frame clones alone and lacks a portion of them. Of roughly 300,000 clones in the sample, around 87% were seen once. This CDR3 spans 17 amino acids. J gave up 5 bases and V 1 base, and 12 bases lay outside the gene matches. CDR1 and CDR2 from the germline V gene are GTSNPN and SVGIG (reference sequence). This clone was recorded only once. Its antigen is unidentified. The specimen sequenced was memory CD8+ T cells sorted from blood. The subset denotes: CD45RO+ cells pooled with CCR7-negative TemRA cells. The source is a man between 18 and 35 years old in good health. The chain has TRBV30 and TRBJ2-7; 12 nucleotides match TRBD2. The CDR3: CAWSGLAGAPISDEQYF. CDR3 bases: TGTGCCTGGAGTGGACTAGCGGGAGCCCCGATTAGCGACGAGCAGTACTTC.